In this sample, the clone carrying this T cell receptor (beta chain) turned up many times. Criteria for exclusion of patients were uncontrolled infection, other autoimmune disease, pregnancy or lactation. The PBMCs were taken from around 9 ml of fresh peripheral blood. The data derive from a study of T cells in Graves' hyperthyroidism and ophthalmopathy. Study at large: Before any treatment, at initial diagnosis, peripheral blood was collected.

Regions amplified from RNA transcripts were the TCR beta CDR3 regions. First-round RT-PCR of the TCR CDR3 relied on the HTBI primer set. TCRdb re-analysed the multiplex PCR reads in MiXCR, keeping a single row per CDR3 protein. The sample consists of approximately 710,000 distinct CDR3 sequences, roughly a sixth of them appearing once. This CDR3 is built from 13 residues. The germline V and J ends were trimmed by 6 bases and 2 bases, with 14 bases remaining between them. In germline, CDR1 is SQVTM, CDR2 ANQGSEA. The specimen sequenced was blood. The rearrangement joins TRBV29-1 to TRBJ2-7; D not resolved. The source of this sequence is a man aged 50 or older with Graves' hyperthyroidism. CDR3 DNA: TGCAGCGTGGGATTTACTGGCCCCTACGAGCAGTACTTC. Translation gives CSVGFTGPYEQYF.